This T cell receptor (beta chain) is drawn from a study of T-cell memory formation after mild COVID-19. The CDR3 has 14 amino acids. Looked up from germline, CDR1 is SGHRS and CDR2 is YFSETQ. The V gene lost 3 bases and the J gene lost 5 bases, with 11 bases spanning the gap. TCR alpha and TCR beta cDNA libraries with sample barcodes and UMIs came from 5'RACE using constant-segment primers. One entry per CDR3 protein, called by TCRdb with MiXCR from the 5' RACE reads. Found here are hundreds of thousands of distinct CDR3 sequences, over 13% of them singletons; the top ten hold approximately 20%. About this clonotype itself: Its antigen is not known.

The study, taken as a whole, reports: Clones from the second wave (peaking day 37) had unconfirmed SARS-CoV-2 specificity. The main location of contracting CD4+ clones was CM and EM, and that of contracting CD8+ clones was EMRA. Day 15 to 85 contracting clones showed balanced CD4/CD8; day 15 to 37 expanders favored CD4+.

Sequencing input: PBMCs or a T cell subset sorted from them (not recorded which). The chain combines TRBV5-1 with TRBJ1-4, with a possible D match to TRBD1 (5 bases). The source of this sequence is a young man who had mild COVID-19 (a few samples of this study predate the infection). Cell type and time point are not known. In DNA form, the CDR3 reads TGCGCCAGCAGCTCGCAGGGTCGGAATGAAAAACTGTTTTTT. Its protein is CASSSQGRNEKLFF.